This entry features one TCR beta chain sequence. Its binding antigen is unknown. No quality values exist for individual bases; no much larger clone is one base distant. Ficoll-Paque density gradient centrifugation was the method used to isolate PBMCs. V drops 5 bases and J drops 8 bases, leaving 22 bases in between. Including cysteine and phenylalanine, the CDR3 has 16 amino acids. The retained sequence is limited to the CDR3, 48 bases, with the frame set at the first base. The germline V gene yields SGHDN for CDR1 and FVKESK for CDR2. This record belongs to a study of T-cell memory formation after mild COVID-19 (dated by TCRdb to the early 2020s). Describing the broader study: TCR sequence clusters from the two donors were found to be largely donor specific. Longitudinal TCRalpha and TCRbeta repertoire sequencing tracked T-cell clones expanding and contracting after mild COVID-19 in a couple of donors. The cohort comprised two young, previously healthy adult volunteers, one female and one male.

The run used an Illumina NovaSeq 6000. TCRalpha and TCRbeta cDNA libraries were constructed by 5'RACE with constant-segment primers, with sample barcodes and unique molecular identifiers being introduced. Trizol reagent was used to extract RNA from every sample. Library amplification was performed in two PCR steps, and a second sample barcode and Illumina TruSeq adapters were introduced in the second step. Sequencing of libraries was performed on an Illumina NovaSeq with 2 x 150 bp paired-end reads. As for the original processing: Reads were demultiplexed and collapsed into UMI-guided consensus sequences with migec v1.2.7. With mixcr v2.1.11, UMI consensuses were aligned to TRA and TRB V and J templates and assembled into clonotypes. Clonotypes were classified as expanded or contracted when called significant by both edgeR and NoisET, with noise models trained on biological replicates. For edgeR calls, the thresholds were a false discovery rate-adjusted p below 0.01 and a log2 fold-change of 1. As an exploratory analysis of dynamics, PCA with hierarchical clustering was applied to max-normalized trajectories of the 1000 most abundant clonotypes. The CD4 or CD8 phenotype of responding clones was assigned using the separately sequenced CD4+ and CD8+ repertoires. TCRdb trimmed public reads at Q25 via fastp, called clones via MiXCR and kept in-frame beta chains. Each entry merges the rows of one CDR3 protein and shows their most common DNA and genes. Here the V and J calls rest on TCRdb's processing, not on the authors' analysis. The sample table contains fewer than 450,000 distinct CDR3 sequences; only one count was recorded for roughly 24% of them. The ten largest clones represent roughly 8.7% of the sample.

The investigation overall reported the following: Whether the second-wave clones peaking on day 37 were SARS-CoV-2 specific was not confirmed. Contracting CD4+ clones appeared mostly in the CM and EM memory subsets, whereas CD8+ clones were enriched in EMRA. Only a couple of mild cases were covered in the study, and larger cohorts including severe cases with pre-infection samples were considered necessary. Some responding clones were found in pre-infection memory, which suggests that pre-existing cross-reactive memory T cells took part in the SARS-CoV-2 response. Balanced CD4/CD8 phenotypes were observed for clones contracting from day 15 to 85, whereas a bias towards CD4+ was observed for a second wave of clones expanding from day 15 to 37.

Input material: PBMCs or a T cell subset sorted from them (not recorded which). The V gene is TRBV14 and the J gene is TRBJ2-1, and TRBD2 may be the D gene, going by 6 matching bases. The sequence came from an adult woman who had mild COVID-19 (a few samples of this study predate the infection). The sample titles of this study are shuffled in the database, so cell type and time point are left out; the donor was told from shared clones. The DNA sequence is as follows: TGTGCCAGCAGCGCACGGACTATCCCCTCCTGGGATGAGCAGTTCTTC. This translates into CASSARTIPSWDEQFF.